The 6 T cell receptor beta chains presented below share a single source sample, sequenced in a study of T cell responses to AZD1222 COVID-19 vaccine. This table comes from immunoSEQ multiplex PCR, and its TCRdb copy is limited to in-frame clones, with some not included. The data show tens of thousands of clones, approximately 90% seen once. This specimen was peripheral blood, taken 28 days after the second AZD1222 dose. These receptors came from an adult who received the AZD1222 COVID-19 vaccine.

In DNA, the CDR3 is TGTGCCAGCAGCTCCAGTATGAGGGGGGGATCAGATACGCAGTATTTT. Amino acid sequence: CASSSSMRGGSDTQYF. The chain couples TRBV11-2 to TRBJ2-3; D perhaps matches TRBD2 (7 bases). The CDR3 covers 16 residues. The V gene lost 4 bases and the J gene lost 4 bases, with 18 bases spanning the gap. Germline V gene sequence: CDR1 SGHAT, CDR2 FQNNGV.

V usage is TRBV3-1 (or the pseudogene TRBV3-2) and J usage is TRBJ1-6; D unresolved. Trimming left V 0 bases short and J 5 bases short, with 11 bases between. CDR3 length: 16 residues. Looked up from germline, CDR1 is LGHDT and CDR2 is YNNKEL (reference sequence). CDR3: CASSQDISRNNSPLHF. CDR3 bases: TGTGCCAGCAGCCAAGATATATCCAGGAATAATTCACCCCTCCACTTT.

The gene calls are TRBV5-1 and TRBJ2-7, with 11 bases that match TRBD2. This CDR3 region has 16 residues. Unmatched junction bases numbered 9, after V lost 0 bases and J lost 7 bases. Germline V gene lookup returns CDR1 SGHRS and CDR2 YFSETQ. The CDR3 sequence is CASSLAVSGRAGEQYF. The CDR3 bases are TGCGCCAGCAGCTTGGCCGTTAGCGGGAGGGCCGGGGAGCAGTACTTC.

The chain couples TRBV2 to TRBJ2-6; D not resolved. Germline CDR1 is SNHLY and CDR2 is FYNNEI. Between the trimmed V and J ends, which lost 4 bases and 2 bases, there was a span of 6 bases. The CDR3 sequence is 14 residues long. The CDR3 DNA reads as TGTGCCAGCAGTGGAGATCCTGGGGCCAACGTCCTGACTTTC. Amino acids: CASSGDPGANVLTF.

The chain recombines TRBV19 with TRBJ1-1; 8 positions agree with TRBD1. This CDR3 spans 14 amino acids. Losses at the gene ends were 2 bases for V and 5 bases for J; bases not matched to a gene: 4. The V gene's germline CDR1 is LNHDA and CDR2 SQIVND (reference sequence). CDR3 DNA sequence: TGTGCCAGTAGTATACAGGGGGCAGAGACTGAAGCTTTCTTT. It translates to CASSIQGAETEAFF.

The V call is TRBV4-3, the J call TRBJ2-4; D is ambiguous. The CDR3 has 12 residues. V was trimmed by 3 bases and J by 7 bases, leaving 7 bases between them. CDR1 is LGHNA and CDR2 is YSLEER in the germline V gene. The DNA for the CDR3 is TGCGCCAGCAGCCATCCTGGGAACATTCAGTACTTC. This encodes CASSHPGNIQYF.